Listed below are T cell receptor beta chains from one sample, sequenced in a study of T cell repertoires in cytomegalovirus infection. Their target antigens are unknown. TCRdb reprocessed the reads with MiXCR, giving one entry per CDR3 protein. The data show some 500,000 distinct CDR3 sequences, 33% seen once. This material consisted of cultured PBMCs, taken from culture after CMV antigen stimulation. The receptors were gathered from a human donor in good health (CMV status not recorded). Some clones in this sample may be carry-over from other donors' samples. Each CDR3 is given with its conserved first and last residue. The D gene is left open where the match is weak. Only some rows state a clone size, as once, few, many or a class for expanded clones.

d_call: TRBD2; v_call: TRBV11-2; cdr3_length: 17; clone_size: .; j_call: TRBJ2-2; cdr3_nt: TGTGCCAGCAGACCGGGACTAGCGGGTGCGAACACCGGGGAGCTGTTTTTT; cdr3_aa: CASRPGLAGANTGELFF
d_call: .; v_call: TRBV7-2; cdr3_length: 15; clone_size: .; j_call: TRBJ1-3; cdr3_nt: TGTGCCAGCAGCTGGGGGGGGAGATCTGGAAACACCATATATTTT; cdr3_aa: CASSWGGRSGNTIYF
d_call: TRBD1; v_call: TRBV2; cdr3_length: 15; clone_size: few; j_call: TRBJ1-5; cdr3_nt: TGTGCCAGCAAGCTGGGACAGGGTCATTATCAGCCCCAGCATTTT; cdr3_aa: CASKLGQGHYQPQHF
d_call: .; v_call: TRBV25-1; cdr3_length: 13; clone_size: once; j_call: TRBJ2-2; cdr3_nt: TGTGCCAGCAGTGAGGCCCTTACCGGGGAGCTGTTTTTT; cdr3_aa: CASSEALTGELFF
d_call: .; v_call: TRBV7-2; cdr3_length: 18; clone_size: many; j_call: TRBJ2-7; cdr3_nt: TGTGCCAGCAGCTTAGCCGAGGTCCAGGGCTCGTGGGTCTACGAGCAGTACTTC; cdr3_aa: CASSLAEVQGSWVYEQYF
d_call: TRBD2; v_call: TRBV7-2; cdr3_length: 18; clone_size: .; j_call: TRBJ2-1; cdr3_nt: TGTGCCAGCACCCTAGACCAGCCGGCCAGCGGGAGGATCAATGAGCAGTTCTTC; cdr3_aa: CASTLDQPASGRINEQFF
d_call: .; v_call: TRBV27; cdr3_length: 15; clone_size: .; j_call: TRBJ2-3; cdr3_nt: TGTGCCAGCAGTTTACAGGGTCGGGTCACAGATACGCAGTATTTT; cdr3_aa: CASSLQGRVTDTQYF
d_call: .; v_call: TRBV5-8; cdr3_length: 14; clone_size: few; j_call: TRBJ2-5; cdr3_nt: TGTGCCAGCAGCTTGGAGGCTAGCCCGGAGACCCAGTACTTC; cdr3_aa: CASSLEASPETQYF
d_call: TRBD2; v_call: TRBV10-2; cdr3_length: 14; clone_size: once; j_call: TRBJ2-1; cdr3_nt: TGCGCCAGCATGGGCGGGAGCTCCTACAATGAGCAGTTCTTC; cdr3_aa: CASMGGSSYNEQFF
d_call: .; v_call: TRBV28; cdr3_length: 14; clone_size: .; j_call: TRBJ1-5; cdr3_nt: TGTGCCAGCAGTTTTGGGGACCCTGATTGGTCCCAGCATTTT; cdr3_aa: CASSFGDPDWSQHF
d_call: .; v_call: TRBV4-1; cdr3_length: 12; clone_size: once; j_call: TRBJ2-1; cdr3_nt: TGCGCCAGCAGCCAAGCCATGGGTGAGCAGTTCTTC; cdr3_aa: CASSQAMGEQFF
d_call: TRBD2; v_call: TRBV20-1; cdr3_length: 16; clone_size: .; j_call: TRBJ2-1; cdr3_nt: TGCAGTGCTAGCAATTGGATAGCGGGAAGCAGGGGTGAGCAGTTCTTC; cdr3_aa: CSASNWIAGSRGEQFF
d_call: TRBD1; v_call: TRBV6-5; cdr3_length: 16; clone_size: few; j_call: TRBJ1-6; cdr3_nt: TGTGCCAGCAGAGGGACAGGAAGCTCCTATAATTCACCCCTCCACTTT; cdr3_aa: CASRGTGSSYNSPLHF
d_call: TRBD2; v_call: TRBV11-2; cdr3_length: 14; clone_size: .; j_call: TRBJ2-3; cdr3_nt: TGTGCCAGCAGCAATCGGGACTACACAGATACGCAGTATTTT; cdr3_aa: CASSNRDYTDTQYF
d_call: TRBD1; v_call: TRBV4-1; cdr3_length: 15; clone_size: .; j_call: TRBJ1-4; cdr3_nt: TGCGCCAGCAGCCGGAGGACAGGGGTTGATGAAAAACTGTTTTTT; cdr3_aa: CASSRRTGVDEKLFF
d_call: .; v_call: TRBV12-3/TRBV12-4; cdr3_length: 15; clone_size: once; j_call: TRBJ2-7; cdr3_nt: TGTGCCAGCAGCCGACAGGAGTCGAGCTCCTACGAGCAGTACTTC; cdr3_aa: CASSRQESSSYEQYF
d_call: .; v_call: TRBV7-9; cdr3_length: 16; clone_size: .; j_call: TRBJ2-3; cdr3_nt: TGTGCCAGCAGCTTAAGGCTAGCAGATCCCACAGATACGCAGTATTTT; cdr3_aa: CASSLRLADPTDTQYF
d_call: .; v_call: TRBV12-3/TRBV12-4; cdr3_length: 15; clone_size: .; j_call: TRBJ1-1; cdr3_nt: TGTGCCAGCAGTACGCACCAGTCAGGGAGCACTGAAGCTTTCTTT; cdr3_aa: CASSTHQSGSTEAFF
d_call: .; v_call: TRBV5-6; cdr3_length: 15; clone_size: .; j_call: TRBJ1-4; cdr3_nt: TGTGCCAGCAGCTCGCGGACTGGACTTGTGGAAAAACTGTTTTTT; cdr3_aa: CASSSRTGLVEKLFF
d_call: .; v_call: TRBV4-1; cdr3_length: 17; clone_size: once; j_call: TRBJ1-5; cdr3_nt: TGCGCCAGCAGCCCCGGACCCAGGGGTAATAGCAATCAGCCCCAGCATTTT; cdr3_aa: CASSPGPRGNSNQPQHF
d_call: .; v_call: TRBV7-8; cdr3_length: 15; clone_size: many; j_call: TRBJ1-2; cdr3_nt: TGTGCCAGCAGCTTATCAGGGGCGGTTTACTATGGCTACACCTTC; cdr3_aa: CASSLSGAVYYGYTF
d_call: .; v_call: TRBV29-1; cdr3_length: 13; clone_size: few; j_call: TRBJ2-3; cdr3_nt: TGCAGCGCCCGAACGCCCCCCACAGATACGCAGTATTTT; cdr3_aa: CSARTPPTDTQYF
d_call: TRBD1; v_call: TRBV28; cdr3_length: 15; clone_size: .; j_call: TRBJ1-3; cdr3_nt: TGTGCCAGCAGACTCACAGGGGGAGGTGGAAACACCATATATTTT; cdr3_aa: CASRLTGGGGNTIYF
d_call: TRBD2; v_call: TRBV6-2/TRBV6-3; cdr3_length: 17; clone_size: few; j_call: TRBJ2-1; cdr3_nt: TGTGCCAGCAGGTACTCCGGGACTAGCGGGAGAAGTAATGAGCAGTTCTTC; cdr3_aa: CASRYSGTSGRSNEQFF
d_call: TRBD2; v_call: TRBV27; cdr3_length: 14; clone_size: .; j_call: TRBJ2-7; cdr3_nt: TGTGCCAGCAGTTTGGGCAGGGGACTAGGCGAGCAGTACTTC; cdr3_aa: CASSLGRGLGEQYF
d_call: .; v_call: TRBV24-1; cdr3_length: 17; clone_size: .; j_call: TRBJ1-2; cdr3_nt: TGTGCCACCAGTGATTTTTCAGCAGGGGAGATCCCCTATGGCTACACCTTC; cdr3_aa: CATSDFSAGEIPYGYTF
d_call: .; v_call: TRBV7-9; cdr3_length: 14; clone_size: .; j_call: TRBJ2-3; cdr3_nt: TGTGCCAGCAGCTACTCGCGTGAGGCAGATACGCAGTATTTT; cdr3_aa: CASSYSREADTQYF
d_call: TRBD1; v_call: TRBV7-2; cdr3_length: 15; clone_size: few; j_call: TRBJ1-5; cdr3_nt: TGTGCCAGCAGCTTAGACCGGGACAGATATCAGCCCCAGCATTTT; cdr3_aa: CASSLDRDRYQPQHF
d_call: TRBD1; v_call: TRBV4-1; cdr3_length: 15; clone_size: .; j_call: TRBJ2-7; cdr3_nt: TGCGCCAGCAGCCAAGGACAGGGATTTGGCTACGAGCAGTACTTC; cdr3_aa: CASSQGQGFGYEQYF
d_call: .; v_call: TRBV27; cdr3_length: 13; clone_size: .; j_call: TRBJ1-5; cdr3_nt: TGTGCCAGCAGGCCCAATAGCAATCAGCCCCAGCATTTT; cdr3_aa: CASRPNSNQPQHF
d_call: TRBD2; v_call: TRBV24-1; cdr3_length: 16; clone_size: .; j_call: TRBJ2-1; cdr3_nt: TGTGCCACCAGTGAGGGTAGCGGGAGCACCTACAATGAGCAGTTCTTC; cdr3_aa: CATSEGSGSTYNEQFF
d_call: TRBD2; v_call: TRBV4-3; cdr3_length: 17; clone_size: few; j_call: TRBJ2-1; cdr3_nt: TGCGCCAGCAGCCAAGATGGCCTAGCGGGCACTTACGGCGTGCAGTTCTTC; cdr3_aa: CASSQDGLAGTYGVQFF
d_call: TRBD2; v_call: TRBV7-9; cdr3_length: 15; clone_size: many; j_call: TRBJ2-1; cdr3_nt: TGTGCCAGCAGCTTAGGGACTAGCTGGGGCAATGAGCAGTTCTTC; cdr3_aa: CASSLGTSWGNEQFF
d_call: .; v_call: TRBV6-5; cdr3_length: 14; clone_size: few; j_call: TRBJ1-5; cdr3_nt: TGTGCCAGCAGTTACTCCCGTAGCAATCAGCCCCAGCATTTT; cdr3_aa: CASSYSRSNQPQHF
d_call: .; v_call: TRBV10-3; cdr3_length: 15; clone_size: .; j_call: TRBJ1-1; cdr3_nt: TGTGCCATCAGTGAGCCCGACCAGGTGGGCACTGAAGCTTTCTTT; cdr3_aa: CAISEPDQVGTEAFF
d_call: .; v_call: TRBV12-3/TRBV12-4; cdr3_length: 14; clone_size: once; j_call: TRBJ2-5; cdr3_nt: TGTGCCAGCAGTTTAGCGAGTAACGGAGAGACCCAGTACTTC; cdr3_aa: CASSLASNGETQYF
d_call: .; v_call: TRBV7-9; cdr3_length: 13; clone_size: .; j_call: TRBJ1-6; cdr3_nt: TGTGCCAGCAGCACCCTCTCCGACTCACCCCTCCACTTT; cdr3_aa: CASSTLSDSPLHF
d_call: TRBD1; v_call: TRBV7-8; cdr3_length: 14; clone_size: many; j_call: TRBJ1-1; cdr3_nt: TGTGCCAGCAGCTTACGCAGGGGGAGGACTGAAGCTTTCTTT; cdr3_aa: CASSLRRGRTEAFF
d_call: .; v_call: TRBV7-2; cdr3_length: 14; clone_size: few; j_call: TRBJ1-5; cdr3_nt: TGTGCCAGCAGCTTAAGTTTTTTGGATCAGCCCCAGCATTTT; cdr3_aa: CASSLSFLDQPQHF
d_call: TRBD1; v_call: TRBV6-5; cdr3_length: 17; clone_size: .; j_call: TRBJ2-1; cdr3_nt: TGTGCCAGCAGTTCGGGACAGGGTTCTCCGACCTACAATGAGCAGTTCTTC; cdr3_aa: CASSSGQGSPTYNEQFF
d_call: TRBD2; v_call: TRBV2; cdr3_length: 14; clone_size: .; j_call: TRBJ2-7; cdr3_nt: TGTGCCAGCCGGCCCGGGACTAGCGTGGGTGAGCAGTACTTC; cdr3_aa: CASRPGTSVGEQYF